These T cell receptor beta chains were read from a single sample in a study of PD-1 blockade in classical Hodgkin lymphoma. TCRdb's table, derived via immunoSEQ multiplex PCR, lists solely in-frame clones and lacks some. Of about 39,000 clones in the sample, about three quarters were seen once. The sample consisted of peripheral blood mononuclear cells (PBMCs), taken before the fourth cycle of nivolumab. These TCRs come from a human donor with classical Hodgkin lymphoma. CDR3s leave out the opening cysteine and the closing phenylalanine or tryptophan.

v_call	j_call	cdr3_aa
TRBV6-1	TRBJ2-1	ASSETGLGVNEQF
TRBV6-6	TRBJ2-7	ASSSSSEQY
TRBV7-2	TRBJ2-3	ASSFAERRSTDTQY
TRBV10-3	TRBJ1-1	AISEVGGTEAF
TRBV28	TRBJ2-3	ASSSQGRSTDTQY
TRBV7-9	TRBJ1-4	ASSHLEGIGEKLF
TRBV6-1	TRBJ1-5	ASSATGGAAQPQH
TRBV10-3	TRBJ1-5	AISESSSNQPQH
TRBV7-2	TRBJ2-7	ASSRQGRGEQY
TRBV10-3	TRBJ1-1	AISALVGTEAF
TRBV7-3	TRBJ2-6	ASGSGSSGANVLT
TRBV7-8	TRBJ2-7	ASSLGSGRYEQY
TRBV5-1	TRBJ2-5	ASSVDPTGVSWETQY
TRBV9	TRBJ1-3	ASSVGGTGLDTIY
TRBV9	TRBJ1-2	ASSVALTPNYGYT
TRBV5-1	TRBJ1-1	ASSSSWTGNTEAF
TRBV6-5	TRBJ2-7	ASSYSITGTYEQY
TRBV7-6	TRBJ1-1	ASSPGRGGDTEAF
TRBV30	TRBJ2-2	AWRGQGAGELF
TRBV7-3	TRBJ2-1	ASSLGQYNEQF
TRBV28	TRBJ2-7	ASSLGPEEQY
TRBV19	TRBJ1-6	ASRVRGARSYNSPLH
TRBV4-2	TRBJ1-4	ASSQRLGGEGEKLF
TRBV19	TRBJ1-5	ASSWTVDQPQH
TRBV2	TRBJ2-3	ASSGQQGGTDTQY
TRBV28	TRBJ2-2	ASSLSDTGELF
TRBV7-2	TRBJ1-1	ASSLGGAEAF
TRBV4-3	TRBJ2-1	ASSQESSGGKNEQF
TRBV19	TRBJ2-5	ASSFLAGATQETQY
TRBV6-5	TRBJ1-1	ASSYSYGTEAF
TRBV30	TRBJ2-7	AGRGARGTYEQY
TRBV5-4	TRBJ2-1	ASSYPGSGGAGEQF
TRBV2	.	ASKDRGHEQY
TRBV6-5	TRBJ1-1	ASNQPGEGTEAF
TRBV6-5	TRBJ1-5	ASSYGGQPQH
TRBV7-9	.	ASSLWSGVSSYEQY
TRBV2	TRBJ2-1	ASSVWDIYNEQF
TRBV4-2	TRBJ2-5	ASSPDLGETQY
TRBV28	TRBJ2-7	ASSLARGEQY
TRBV7-8	TRBJ2-5	ASSSGLGDETQY
TRBV19	TRBJ1-2	ASSYETRGYT
TRBV28	TRBJ1-6	ASSFLRGSPLH
TRBV6-6	TRBJ2-3	ASSYQGTQY
TRBV7-9	TRBJ2-1	ASSLVSGGIYNEQF
TRBV7-8	TRBJ2-3	ASSLVAGGYTDTQY
TRBV6-5	TRBJ1-2	ASSRTLTNYGYT
TRBV18	TRBJ1-5	ASSKSGQINQPQH
TRBV5-1	TRBJ2-7	ASSPGENYEQY
TRBV7-6	TRBJ2-2	ASSSTVNTGELF
TRBV9	TRBJ2-1	ASSPQGKGAEQF
TRBV6-1	TRBJ2-3	ASSETGPDTQY
TRBV9	TRBJ1-2	ASSVEGRAYYGYT
TRBV29-1	TRBJ2-7	SVEGGGSYEQY